These 11 T cell receptor beta chains came from one sample sequenced in a study of T-cell reconstitution after alpha-beta-depleted transplantation in children. Preparation of the TCRbeta library used unique molecular identifiers. TCRdb fed the PCR reads into MiXCR, producing one record per CDR3 protein. The sample contains about 250,000 distinct CDR3 sequences, around 25% of which appear only once. Sequenced here: PBMCs, mostly from graft donor cells, sampled 360 days after TCRalphabeta/CD19-depleted stem cell transplant. These receptors originate from a female patient aged 2-9 years who had a stem cell transplant for congenital amegakaryocytic thrombocytopenia, so the T cells may come from the graft donor.

The CDR3 region has the DNA TGTGCCAGCAGCTCAAGGGGGACTGAAGCTTTCTTT. Translating it yields CASSSRGTEAFF. The V and J genes are TRBV7-9 and TRBJ1-1, with D possibly matching TRBD1 (6 bases). The V gene's germline CDR1 is SEHNR and CDR2 FQNEAQ (reference sequence). V was shortened by 4 bases and J by 5 bases, with 8 bases between the two germline ends. The CDR3 contains 12 residues.

V is TRBV27 and J is TRBJ2-4; no firm D call. Germline V lookup: CDR1 MNHEY, CDR2 SMNVEV (reference sequence). The CDR3 totals 13 residues. The germline V and J ends were trimmed by 5 bases and 3 bases, with 8 bases remaining between them. As DNA, the CDR3 is TGTGCCAGCAGTAGACGCGGCAAAAACATTCAGTACTTC. Translation gives CASSRRGKNIQYF.

This clonotype appeared a few times. The genes are TRBV20-1 and TRBJ2-1; D is unresolved. CDR1 DFQATT and CDR2 SNEGSKA come from the germline V gene (reference sequence). The germline V and J ends were trimmed by 4 bases and 4 bases, with 20 bases remaining between them. The CDR3 sequence is 16 residues long. CDR3: CSANLPDGRIYNEQFF. DNA for the CDR3: TGCAGTGCTAATCTCCCGGACGGCCGAATTTACAATGAGCAGTTCTTC.

The chain combines TRBV3-1 with TRBJ2-3; the match to TRBD2 covers 8 bases. There are 14 residues in the CDR3. With 5 bases clipped from V and 2 bases from J, the junction kept 3 bases outside the gene matches. Germline V lookup: CDR1 LGHDT, CDR2 YNNKEL (reference sequence). CDR3 nucleotides: TGTGCCAGCAGCATAGCGGGGAACACAGATACGCAGTATTTT. This codes for CASSIAGNTDTQYF.

In this sample, this clonotype turned up a few times. The rearrangement uses TRBV6-5 and TRBJ2-3; 8 nucleotides match TRBD2. The germline CDR1 and CDR2 sequences are MNHEY and SVGAGI. Trimming took 0 bases from V and 6 from J; bases not matched to a gene: 17. The CDR3 has 19 amino acids. This CDR3 is CASSYSGGRGVAGRDTQYF. CDR3 nucleotide sequence: TGTGCCAGCAGTTACTCGGGCGGTCGAGGCGTAGCGGGGCGGGATACGCAGTATTTT.

This chain connects TRBV20-1 to TRBJ2-2, with 10 nucleotides matching TRBD2. The CDR3 has 13 residues. V dropped 4 bases and J dropped 4; count of bases not matched to a gene: 0. Germline V lookup: CDR1 DFQATT, CDR2 SNEGSKA (reference sequence). The CDR3 here is CSATSGSTGELFF. CDR3 nucleotide sequence: TGCAGTGCTACTAGCGGGAGCACCGGGGAGCTGTTTTTT.

The chain links TRBV12-3 or TRBV12-4 to TRBJ1-1, with TRBD1 as a possible D gene (6 bases). V lost 6 bases to trimming and J lost 1 base, with 12 bases between them. The CDR3 loop spans 14 amino acids. The CDR3 spells CASSPRGANTEAFF. CDR3 sequence (DNA): TGTGCCAGCAGCCCCCGGGGGGCGAACACTGAAGCTTTCTTT.

This clonotype was observed a few times. The chain combines TRBV12-3 or TRBV12-4 with TRBJ2-7; tentatively, D is TRBD1 (6 bases). V gave up 5 bases and J gave up 0 bases, with 11 bases separating them. The CDR3 extends over 14 amino acids. This CDR3 reads CASSPRTDSYEQYF. The CDR3 region has the DNA TGTGCCAGCAGTCCGCGGACAGACTCCTACGAGCAGTACTTC.

CDR3 nucleotide sequence: TGTGCCAGCAGTCGCGGGGACAGGGTTCTTCAAGAGACCCAGTACTTC. Translating gives CASSRGDRVLQETQYF. The genes are TRBV28 and TRBJ2-5, with TRBD1 matching over 9 bases. Germline-derived CDR1 and CDR2 are MDHEN and SYDVKM. Trimming at V came to 5 bases and at J to 2 bases, leaving 9 bases not matched to a gene. The CDR3 loop spans 16 amino acids.

The gene calls are TRBV30 and TRBJ1-4; D is undetermined. The CDR3 has 15 amino acids. The ends were cut back, 3 bases at V and 3 bases at J, with 14 bases in the middle. Per the germline V gene, CDR1 is GTSNPN and CDR2 is SVGIG (reference sequence). The CDR3 loop is CAWSGVGSPNEKLFF. DNA of the CDR3: TGTGCCTGGAGCGGCGTAGGGTCACCTAATGAAAAACTGTTTTTT.

This clonotype was recorded a few times. The chain recombines TRBV12-3 or TRBV12-4 with TRBJ2-7, with D possibly matching TRBD2 (6 bases). The V gene lost 7 bases and the J gene lost 7 bases, with 14 bases spanning the gap. The CDR3 has 12 amino acids. The CDR3 reads CASTTLGGEQYF. The CDR3 nucleotides read TGTGCCAGCACTACCCTGGGAGGTGAGCAGTACTTC.